These 18 T cell receptor beta chains were sequenced from one sample in a study of PD-1 blockade in classical Hodgkin lymphoma. Assay: immunoSEQ multiplex PCR; the TCRdb copy retains only in-frame clones and omits some. This table holds just under 40,000 clones, around four fifths found once. Documented time point: cycle 4 day 1 (C4D1), after 6 weeks of nivolumab. Every single patient, without exception, relapsed after autologous stem cell transplantation, and brentuximab vedotin exposure varied. The sequencing used peripheral blood mononuclear cells (PBMCs), collected before the fourth cycle of nivolumab. These receptors were obtained from a human donor with classical Hodgkin lymphoma.

The chain is built from TRBV2 and TRBJ2-6, with a possible D match to TRBD2 (6 bases). CDR1 is SNHLY, CDR2 FYNNEI, per germline. The germline V and J ends were trimmed by 8 bases and 3 bases, with 8 bases remaining between them. The CDR3 has 13 amino acids. The DNA of the CDR3 is TGTGCCAGCGGAGGGAATGGGGCCAACGTCCTGACTTTC. It specifies CASGGNGANVLTF.

CDR3 nucleotides: TGTGCCAGTATCCTAAGCGGGACAGGGAACACTGAAGCTTTCTTT. This encodes CASILSGTGNTEAFF. The rearrangement links TRBV19 to TRBJ1-1; 8 nucleotides match TRBD1. Germline CDR1 is LNHDA and CDR2 is SQIVND (reference sequence). This CDR3 has 15 amino acids. Trimming took 7 bases from V and 1 from J; bases not matched to a gene: 8.

This clone was detected once. The CDR3 nucleotides read TGCGCCAGCAGCCAAGACCAGGGGCTTAGAGGTGATACGCAGTATTTT. Residues: CASSQDQGLRGDTQYF. V usage is TRBV4-1 and J usage is TRBJ2-3; D may be TRBD1 (6 bases). Per the germline V gene, CDR1 is MGHRA and CDR2 is YSYEKL. V was clipped by 0 bases and J by 6 bases, with 16 bases between them. The CDR3 is 16 residues long.

The CDR3 loop reads CASRAGLGLSGANVLTF. In DNA, the CDR3 is TGTGCCAGCAGGGCGGGTTTAGGACTCTCTGGGGCCAACGTCCTGACTTTC. J is TRBJ2-6 and V is TRBV2; maybe TRBD2 (5 bases). Germline V gives CDR1 SNHLY, CDR2 FYNNEI. Trimming left V 6 bases short and J 0 bases short, with 15 bases between. This CDR3 is built from 17 residues.

This clone occurred once. This chain joins TRBV7-9 and TRBJ2-3; tentative D call: TRBD2 (6 bases). Germline CDR1 is SEHNR and CDR2 is FQNEAQ (reference sequence). This CDR3 is built from 16 residues. V lost 1 base, J lost 0 bases, and 11 bases lay in between. CDR3 amino acids: CASSLGTGASTDTQYF. The CDR3 DNA sequence: TGTGCCAGCAGCTTAGGTACGGGAGCTAGCACAGATACGCAGTATTTT.

The V gene is TRBV4-2, the J gene TRBJ2-7; D uncertain. The V and J ends lost 0 bases and 4 bases respectively, with 16 bases between them. The CDR3 is made up of 16 amino acids. Germline V gene data show CDR1 as LGHNA and CDR2 as YNFKEQ. The CDR3 reads CASSQDRNPAVYEQYF. CDR3 nucleotides: TGTGCCAGCAGCCAAGATCGGAATCCCGCGGTTTACGAGCAGTACTTC.

The chain carries TRBV6-1 and TRBJ2-7; 9 bases map to TRBD2. CDR3 length: 15 amino acids. CDR1 is MNHNS, CDR2 SASEGT, per germline. J was trimmed by 7 bases and V by 6 bases; bases with no gene match: 13. The CDR3 bases are TGTGCCAGCAGCCGAATGTGGGACGCGGGAGGGGAGCAGTACTTC. This gives the protein CASSRMWDAGGEQYF.

This sequence joins TRBV5-4 and TRBJ2-5, with D perhaps TRBD2 (5 bases). This CDR3 comprises 15 residues. The V gene's germline CDR1 is SGHNT and CDR2 YYREEE (reference sequence). V gave up 0 bases and J gave up 5 bases, with 14 bases separating them. This CDR3 reads CASSLGENLRETQYF. The CDR3 DNA sequence: TGTGCCAGCAGCTTGGGGGAGAATTTAAGGGAGACCCAGTACTTC.

This chain joins TRBV28 and TRBJ1-6, with D possibly TRBD1 on 6 matching bases. The CDR3 contains 17 residues. V lost 7 bases, J lost 6 bases, and 22 bases lay in between. The germline gives CDR1 MDHEN, CDR2 SYDVKM. For the CDR3, the DNA is TGTGCCAGCATCGACCGACAGGCGAAGGGGTTTAATTCACCCCTCCACTTT. Amino acids: CASIDRQAKGFNSPLHF.

The V gene is TRBV10-3, the J gene TRBJ2-7; D may correspond to TRBD1 or TRBD2 (5 bases each). CDR1 is ENHRY and CDR2 is SYGVKD in the germline V gene. The CDR3 spans 14 residues. V lost 3 bases and J 0 bases, leaving 9 bases between the germline ends. Here the CDR3 reads CAISDGTASYEQYF. As DNA, the CDR3 is TGTGCCATCAGTGACGGGACGGCCTCCTACGAGCAGTACTTC.

This clone was detected only a few times. The chain joins TRBV20-1 to TRBJ2-3; D is unclear. Germline CDR1 DFQATT, CDR2 SNEGSKA (reference sequence). The CDR3 contains 11 residues. Trimming shortened V by 7 bases and J by 3 bases, and 8 bases separated the two germline ends. The chain's CDR3 is CSGSNTDTQYF. CDR3 in DNA: TGCAGTGGTAGCAATACAGATACGCAGTATTTT.

The genes are TRBV4-3 and TRBJ1-6; D ambiguous. The CDR3 runs 19 residues. V lost 0 bases and J 0 bases, leaving 15 bases between the germline ends. Per germline, CDR1 LGHNA and CDR2 YSLEER. CDR3 DNA: TGCGCCAGCAGCCAAGATCCGTTACAGCTCTACTCCTATAATTCACCCCTCCACTTT. It translates to CASSQDPLQLYSYNSPLHF.

The chain recombines TRBV28 with TRBJ1-5, with 7 nucleotides matching TRBD1. The CDR3 is made up of 15 amino acids. Germline CDR1 is MDHEN and CDR2 is SYDVKM. V was clipped by 10 bases and J by 1 base; unmatched bases: 10. The CDR3 spells CATSGGGASNQPQHF. Here the CDR3 DNA reads TGTGCCACTTCGGGAGGGGGCGCGAGCAATCAGCCCCAGCATTTT.

The rearrangement uses TRBV29-1 and TRBJ2-1, with a possible D match to TRBD2 (5 bases). CDR1 SQVTM and CDR2 ANQGSEA come from the germline V gene. Deletions cut 5 bases from V and 0 bases from J, with 14 bases between. This CDR3 has 15 amino acids. CDR3 bases: TGCAGCGTTCTTCGGGGATCTAGCTCCTACAATGAGCAGTTCTTC. Translated, it gives CSVLRGSSSYNEQFF.

This rearrangement joins TRBV19 to TRBJ1-3; D unclear. Per germline, CDR1 LNHDA and CDR2 SQIVND (reference sequence). Deletions cut 3 bases from V and 2 bases from J, with 14 bases between. This CDR3 has 16 amino acids. CDR3 sequence reads: CASSMVGGRAGNTIYF. As DNA, the CDR3 is TGTGCCAGTAGTATGGTCGGAGGTAGGGCTGGAAACACCATATATTTT.

The chain employs TRBV9 and TRBJ2-7, with TRBD1 identical over 9 bases. Germline loops: CDR1 SGDLS, CDR2 YYNGEE. The junction had 16 bases not matched to a gene; V was cut back by 3 bases and J by 0 bases. The CDR3 has 19 residues. CDR3 amino acids: CASSASPGQGLISSYEQYF. The CDR3 nucleotides are TGTGCCAGCAGCGCGAGTCCGGGACAGGGACTTATTTCCTCCTACGAGCAGTACTTC.

The chain uses TRBV19 and TRBJ1-2; D ambiguous. The CDR3 totals 13 residues. V gave up 7 bases and J gave up 8 bases, with 17 bases separating them. CDR1 and CDR2 from the germline V gene are LNHDA and SQIVND (reference sequence). This chain's CDR3 is CASNIRGIEGYTF. The CDR3 nucleotides read TGTGCCAGTAATATCAGAGGGATAGAGGGCTACACCTTC.

This chain uses TRBV18 with TRBJ2-7; no clear D. CDR1 is KGHSH, CDR2 LQKENI, per germline. The CDR3 is 12 residues long. The ends were cut back, 6 bases at V and 3 bases at J, with 9 bases in the middle. This CDR3 reads CASSHDDYEQYF. The CDR3 nucleotides read TGTGCCAGCTCCCACGACGACTACGAGCAGTACTTC.